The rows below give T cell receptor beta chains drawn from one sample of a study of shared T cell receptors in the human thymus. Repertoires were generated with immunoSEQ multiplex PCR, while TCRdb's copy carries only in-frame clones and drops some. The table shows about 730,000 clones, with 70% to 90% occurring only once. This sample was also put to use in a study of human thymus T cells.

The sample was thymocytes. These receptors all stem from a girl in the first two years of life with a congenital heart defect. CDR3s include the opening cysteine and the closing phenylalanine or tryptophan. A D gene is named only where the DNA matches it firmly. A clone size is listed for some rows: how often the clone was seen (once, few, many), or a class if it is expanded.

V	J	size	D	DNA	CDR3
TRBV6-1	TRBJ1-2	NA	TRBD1	TGTGCCAGCCCCCCCTCGGGGGACAGCTATGGCCACACCTTC	CASPPSGDSYGHTF
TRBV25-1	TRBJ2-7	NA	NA	TGTGCCAGCAGTGAAAACAGAACAGGGATCCCCTACGAGCAGTACTTC	CASSENRTGIPYEQYF
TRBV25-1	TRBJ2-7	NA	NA	TGTGCCAGCAGTGACAGGGCGTGCGAGCAGTACTTC	CASSDRACEQYF
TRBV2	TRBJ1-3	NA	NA	TGTGCCAGCACTTATGACCCGGACAGTAAATCCCCCAGCTACCGAGGAAACTCCATATATTTT	CASTYDPDSKSPSYRGNSIYF
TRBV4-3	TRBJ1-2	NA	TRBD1	TGCGCCAGCAGCCAATCGTTCGGGGACAGACACTTTGATTGCGACTATGGCTACACCTTC	CASSQSFGDRHFDCDYGYTF
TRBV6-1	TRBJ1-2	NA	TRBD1	TGTGCCAGCAGTGAAAATATTCCGAGTCCTTGGGACAGGGAGGTCTATGGCTACACCTTC	CASSENIPSPWDREVYGYTF
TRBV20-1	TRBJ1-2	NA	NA	TGCTCATGGGGGGGTTACTATGGCTACACCTTC	CSWGGYYGYTF
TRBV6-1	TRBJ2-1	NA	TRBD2	TGTGCCAGCAGTGGACGATATAGCGGGGGGAAGATTCATGAGCAGTTCTTC	CASSGRYSGGKIHEQFF
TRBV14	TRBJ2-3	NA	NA	TGTGCCAGCAGCCGGACGACTATAAACACAGATACGCAGTATTTT	CASSRTTINTDTQYF
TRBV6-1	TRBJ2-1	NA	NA	TGTGCCAGCAGTGAAATTCACAGGGCCCCTAACAATGAGCAGTTCTTC	CASSEIHRAPNNEQFF
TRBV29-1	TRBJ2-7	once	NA	TGCAGCGTTCGAATAGGGGGTGCTTACGAGCAGTACTTC	CSVRIGGAYEQYF
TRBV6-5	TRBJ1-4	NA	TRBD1	TGTGCCAGCAGCCGAACCGGGACAGCGGAACTGTTTTTT	CASSRTGTAELFF
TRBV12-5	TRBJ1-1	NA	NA	TGTGCTAGTGGTTTGGGGGCCATCCACATGAACACTGAAGCTTTCTTT	CASGLGAIHMNTEAFF
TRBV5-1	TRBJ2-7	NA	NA	TGCGCCAGCAGCGGTCCAGTTCGGGGTACCGTCTACGAGCAGTACTTC	CASSGPVRGTVYEQYF
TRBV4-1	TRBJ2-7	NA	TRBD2	TGCGCCAGCAGCCAATCCCTCCATAGGGGTAGCGGGGGGCTACGATCTCTCTACGAGCAGTACTTC	CASSQSLHRGSGGLRSLYEQYF
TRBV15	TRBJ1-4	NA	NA	TGTGCCACCAGCAGAGGAATTGGCAGGCAGGTCGTGGGTGGAGGTGAAAAACTGTTTTTT	CATSRGIGRQVVGGGEKLFF
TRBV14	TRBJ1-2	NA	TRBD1	TGTGCCAGCAGCCAAGATATCGGGCGCGGAGAGGACAGGGAGTATGGCTACACCTTC	CASSQDIGRGEDREYGYTF
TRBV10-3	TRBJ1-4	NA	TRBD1	TGTGCCATCAGTGAGAAAGGACAGGGGGCAGTAACTAATGAAAAACTGTTTTTT	CAISEKGQGAVTNEKLFF
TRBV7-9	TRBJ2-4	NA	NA	TGTGCCAGCAGCTTTGGACAGAAAAACATTCAGTACTTC	CASSFGQKNIQYF
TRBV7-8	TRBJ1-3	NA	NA	TGTGCCAGCAGCTTAGTCCGATCGGGTATAACCTCTGGAAACACCATATATTTT	CASSLVRSGITSGNTIYF